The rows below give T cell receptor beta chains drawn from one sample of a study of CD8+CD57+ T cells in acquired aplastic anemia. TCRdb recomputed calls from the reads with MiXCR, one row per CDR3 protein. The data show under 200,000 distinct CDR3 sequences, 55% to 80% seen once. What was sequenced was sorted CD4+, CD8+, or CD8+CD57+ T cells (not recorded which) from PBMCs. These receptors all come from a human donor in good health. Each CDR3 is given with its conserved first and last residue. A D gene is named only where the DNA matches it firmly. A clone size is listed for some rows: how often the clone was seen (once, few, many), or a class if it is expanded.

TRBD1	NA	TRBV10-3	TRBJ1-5	TGTGCCATCAGAGACACAGGGGGCAATCAGCCCCAGCATTTT	CAIRDTGGNQPQHF
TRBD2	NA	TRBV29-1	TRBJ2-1	TGCAGCGGACTAGCGGGTAACTACAATGAGCAGTTCTTC	CSGLAGNYNEQFF
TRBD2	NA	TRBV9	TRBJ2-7	TGTGCCAGCAGCGTAGGAGGTACTAGCGTCTCCTACGAGCAGTACTTC	CASSVGGTSVSYEQYF
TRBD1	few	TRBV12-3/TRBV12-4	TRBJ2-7	TGTGCCAGCAGCTGGGGGACAGGGAACGACGAGCAGTACTTC	CASSWGTGNDEQYF
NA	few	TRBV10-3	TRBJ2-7	TGTGCCATCAGGAGTGGGCTCGAGCAGTACTTC	CAIRSGLEQYF
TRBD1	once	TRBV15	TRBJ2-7	TGTGCCACCAGCAAAACACAGGGGCCATCTTACGAGCAGTACTTC	CATSKTQGPSYEQYF
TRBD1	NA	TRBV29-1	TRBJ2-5	TGCAGCTCTGCGACAGGGCCGGTGGAGACCCAGTACTTC	CSSATGPVETQYF
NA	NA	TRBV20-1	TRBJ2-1	TGCAGTGCTACACACCTCGTATATGAGCAGTTCTTC	CSATHLVYEQFF
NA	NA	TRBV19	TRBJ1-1	TGTGCCAGTACCCAAGTAGGGCAGGGCCACACTGAAGCTTTCTTT	CASTQVGQGHTEAFF
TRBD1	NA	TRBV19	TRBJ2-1	TGTGCCAGTAGTTCGGTGACAGGGGTCGCCGCCGATGAGCAGTTCTTC	CASSSVTGVAADEQFF
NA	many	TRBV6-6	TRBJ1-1	TGTGCCAGCACCAATACAAGGCCGAGGGGGGACACTGAAGCTTTCTTT	CASTNTRPRGDTEAFF
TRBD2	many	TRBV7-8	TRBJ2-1	TGTGCCAGCAGCTTCCCGGGACTAGCGAGCTACAATGAGCAGTTCTTC	CASSFPGLASYNEQFF
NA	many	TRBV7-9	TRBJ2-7	TGTGCCAGCAGCTTAGGCTTCTCCTACGAGCAGTACTTC	CASSLGFSYEQYF
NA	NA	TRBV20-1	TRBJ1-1	TGCAGTGCTATCGACGGGAACACTGAAGCTTTCTTT	CSAIDGNTEAFF
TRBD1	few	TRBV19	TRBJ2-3	TGTGCCAGTAGTAGCCGGGACAGAGATACGCAGTATTTT	CASSSRDRDTQYF
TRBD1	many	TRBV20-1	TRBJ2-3	TGCAGTGCTAGAGAGGACAGGGGGCCCGGGTCGTACAATGAGCAGTATTTT	CSAREDRGPGSYNEQYF
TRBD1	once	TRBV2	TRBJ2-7	TGTGCCACTAGACAGGGGGTGGGGGAGCAGTACTTC	CATRQGVGEQYF
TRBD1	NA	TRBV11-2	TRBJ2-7	TGTGCCAGCAGCCAACAGGGGGCCGGCGGGGAGCTGTACTTC	CASSQQGAGGELYF
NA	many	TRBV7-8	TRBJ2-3	TGTGCCAGCAGCGCAGACCCCACAGATACGCAGTATTTT	CASSADPTDTQYF
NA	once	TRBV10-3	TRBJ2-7	TGTGCCATCAGTTCCATGGCGTACGAGCAGTACTTC	CAISSMAYEQYF
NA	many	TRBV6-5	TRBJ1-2	TGTGCCAGCAGTTACATAGAGGGAACCCTTGGCTACACCTTC	CASSYIEGTLGYTF
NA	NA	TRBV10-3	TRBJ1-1	TGTGCCATCAGTGTCGGGCTTTCCGATGGGGCTTTCTTT	CAISVGLSDGAFF
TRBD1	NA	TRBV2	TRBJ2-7	TGTGCCAGCAGCTTATGGACAGGGGCGCGGTACGAGCAGTACTTC	CASSLWTGARYEQYF
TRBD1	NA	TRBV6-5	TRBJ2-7	TGTGCCAGCAGTTACCGCTCCGGGACAGGGACGAGGGAGCAGTACTTC	CASSYRSGTGTREQYF
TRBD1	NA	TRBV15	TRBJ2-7	TGTGCCACTTCACGTCGACAGGGTTATAACGAGCAGTACTTC	CATSRRQGYNEQYF
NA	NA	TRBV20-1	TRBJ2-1	TGCAGTGCTAGAGATACGCCCGGGGTTTACTACAATGAGCAGTTCTTC	CSARDTPGVYYNEQFF
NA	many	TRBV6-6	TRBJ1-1	TGTGCCAGCAGCCCCGGGTTTGAAGCTTTCTTT	CASSPGFEAFF
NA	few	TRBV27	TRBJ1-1	TGTGCCAGCAGTTTAGGCGGGACACCTTTTGAAGCTTTCTTT	CASSLGGTPFEAFF
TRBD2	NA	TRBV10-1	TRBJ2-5	TGCGCCAGCAGTGCTTCTAGCGGGAATGCAGAGACCCAGTACTTC	CASSASSGNAETQYF
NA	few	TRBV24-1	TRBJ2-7	TGTGCCACCAGTGGATTGGGGACCTACGAGCAGTACTTC	CATSGLGTYEQYF
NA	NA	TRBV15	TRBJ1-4	TGTGCCACCAGCAGAGATGTTTCGGTTCGCCTACCCGGTGAAAAACTGTTTTTT	CATSRDVSVRLPGEKLFF
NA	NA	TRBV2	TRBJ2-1	TGTGCCAGCAGGGCGGACCGTGGGGATGAGCAGTTCTTC	CASRADRGDEQFF
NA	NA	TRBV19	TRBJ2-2	TGTGCCAGTAGTCCCCGATTTCTTCCGAATCGCGGGGAGCTGTTTTTT	CASSPRFLPNRGELFF
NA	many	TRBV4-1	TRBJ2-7	TGCGCCAGCAGCCAACTGGTTGTGCACACCTACGAGCAGTACTTC	CASSQLVVHTYEQYF
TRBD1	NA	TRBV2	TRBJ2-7	TGTGCCAGCAGTGTGGGACAGAAACGGCAATTTAATCGAGGGCAGTACTTC	CASSVGQKRQFNRGQYF
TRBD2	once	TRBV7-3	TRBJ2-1	TGTGCCAGCAGCTTAGAATCGCGACTAGCGGGGGTAAATGAGCAGTTCTTC	CASSLESRLAGVNEQFF
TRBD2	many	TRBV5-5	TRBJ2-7	TGTGCCAGCAGCCCGGATTGGCGGGAGGACATGTACGAGCAGTACTTC	CASSPDWREDMYEQYF
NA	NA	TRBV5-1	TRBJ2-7	TGCGCCAGCAGCTTGGGTCAGGGTCGCGGTTACGAGCAGTACTTC	CASSLGQGRGYEQYF
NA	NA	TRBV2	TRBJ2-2	TGTGCCAGCAGTGGAGAGCGCGGGGAGCTGTTTTTT	CASSGERGELFF
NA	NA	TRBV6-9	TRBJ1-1	TGTGCCAGCAGTTATGTGGGGGCCAGTACTGAAGCTTTCTTT	CASSYVGASTEAFF
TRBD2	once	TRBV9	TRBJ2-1	TGTGCCAGCAGCCCCCGACTAGCGGCCTACAATGAGCAGTTCTTC	CASSPRLAAYNEQFF
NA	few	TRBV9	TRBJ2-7	TGTGCCAGCAGCGTTGATGGTGGGAGCTCCTACGAGCAGTACTTC	CASSVDGGSSYEQYF
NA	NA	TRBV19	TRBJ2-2	TGTGCCAGTAGTATAGGAGCCCACACCGGGGAGCTGTTTTTT	CASSIGAHTGELFF
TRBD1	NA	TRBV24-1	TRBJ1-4	TGTGCCATGCCGGGACAGGCGTTGGAAAAACTGTTTTTT	CAMPGQALEKLFF
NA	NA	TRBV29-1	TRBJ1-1	TGCAGCGTTGCCTGGGCGGCCGGTGAAGCTTTCTTT	CSVAWAAGEAFF
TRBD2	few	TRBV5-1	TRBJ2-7	TGCGCCAGCAGCATAGCGGGAGATGTCTCCTACGAGCAGTACTTC	CASSIAGDVSYEQYF
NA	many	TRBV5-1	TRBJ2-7	TGCGCCAGCAGCCCTACTACTAGCAGCTCCTACGAGCAGTACTTC	CASSPTTSSSYEQYF
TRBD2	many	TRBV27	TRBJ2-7	TGTGCCAGCAGTTTAGGACTAGCGGGAGTATACGAGCAGTACTTC	CASSLGLAGVYEQYF
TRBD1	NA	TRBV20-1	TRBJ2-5	TGCGGTGCCCGGATATGGGACAGGCAAGAGACCCAGTACTTC	CGARIWDRQETQYF
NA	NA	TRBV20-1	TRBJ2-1	TGCAGTGCGTTGGTGTACAATGAGCAGTTCTTC	CSALVYNEQFF
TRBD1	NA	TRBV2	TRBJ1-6	TGTGCCAGCAGCCAGAGGACAGGGGGCGATTCACCCCTCCACTTT	CASSQRTGGDSPLHF
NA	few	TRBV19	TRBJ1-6	TGTGCCAGTAGTGATCTTACTGGTTCACCCCTCCACTTT	CASSDLTGSPLHF
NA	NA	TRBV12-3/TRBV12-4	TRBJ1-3	TGTGCCAGCAACCGAGCGGATGGAAACACCATATATTTT	CASNRADGNTIYF